The present entry profiles one TCR beta chain with its context. CDR3 length: 17 residues. The V gene's germline CDR1 is SGHNT and CDR2 YYREEE (reference sequence). The V gene lost 0 bases and the J gene lost 2 bases, with 15 bases spanning the gap. The method was immunoSEQ multiplex PCR; TCRdb's version includes in-frame clones alone and lacks a portion of them. The table has 150,000 to 250,000 clones, 70% to 80% seen once. The data belong to a study of blood T cell repertoires in COVID-19. This rearrangement joins TRBV5-4 to TRBJ1-3; D is unclear. Sequencing input: peripheral blood. This clonotype originated in a woman in her thirties or forties with COVID-19, enrolled during active disease. In DNA, the CDR3 is TGTGCCAGCAGCTTGGAAAACTCAGGCGCGACTGGAAACACCATATATTTT. Residues: CASSLENSGATGNTIYF.